Shown below are 32 T cell receptor beta chains from a single sample sequenced in a study of cytomegalovirus exposure and HLA in healthy donors (dated by TCRdb to about 2017). Libraries were made using the immunoSEQ multiplex PCR assay. TCRdb obtained this table from immuneACCESS and retained in-frame rearrangements with V and J assigned. These tables miss some clones; where compared with another copy, unresolved V genes account for less than half of the shortfall, and the remainder is unexplained. Here the sample has tens of thousands of clones; 80% to 95% occur a single time. The ten largest clonotypes hold less than 6% of the sample. Sequenced: PBMCs. The receptors originated from a man aged 18-30 years in good health and CMV-seropositive.

On this clone: Mismatch with germline at one junction end may stem from a read error. This sequence joins TRBV7-9 and TRBJ1-2; the match to TRBD1 covers 8 bases. This CDR3 contains 12 residues. Germline lookup yields CDR1 SEHNR and CDR2 FQNEAQ (reference sequence). CDR3 region: CASSFRTGTRAF. CDR3 nucleotides: TGTGCCAGCAGCTTTAGGACAGGGACTCGGGCCTTC.

This chain connects TRBV19 to TRBJ2-5; 8 nucleotides line up with TRBD2. Matching the DNA end better, TRBJ2-7 makes the J call doubtful. The CDR3 is made up of 15 amino acids. Germline V lookup: CDR1 LNHDA, CDR2 SQIVND (reference sequence). The CDR3 bases are TGTGCCAGTAGCCCGGGGGGGGCGGCAGGCGTCGAGCAGTACTTC. It encodes CASSPGGAAGVEQYF.

The V call is TRBV14, the J call TRBJ2-7; tentatively, D is TRBD2 (6 bases). The germline CDR1 and CDR2 sequences are SGHDN and FVKESK. CDR3 length: 14 amino acids. Trimming removed 4 bases from V and 0 bases from J, with 10 bases in between. This chain's CDR3 is CASSRDFYSYEQYF. CDR3 DNA: TGTGCCAGCAGCCGGGACTTCTACTCCTACGAGCAGTACTTC. Full variable domain (missing parts from reference TRBV14 and TRBJ2-7): EAGVTQFPSHSVIEKGQTVTLRCDPISGHDNLYWYRRVMGKEIKFLLHFVKESKQDESGMPNNRFLAERTGGTYSTLKVQPAELEDSGVYFCASSRDFYSYEQYFGPGTRLTVT.

The J gene is TRBJ2-3, the V gene TRBV19, with 9 bases identical to TRBD2. This CDR3 spans 14 amino acids. In germline, CDR1 is LNHDA, CDR2 SQIVND (reference sequence). V lost 7 bases and J lost 3; bases outside the gene matches: 5. For the CDR3, the DNA is TGTGCCAGTACCTCAGCGGGAGGAACAGATACGCAGTATTTT. The encoded protein is CASTSAGGTDTQYF.

The J gene is TRBJ2-7, the V gene TRBV5-4; tentatively, D is TRBD2 (7 bases). CDR1 is SGHNT, CDR2 YYREEE, per germline (reference sequence). The V end lost 3 bases, the J end lost 3 bases, and 16 bases lay between the germline ends. This CDR3 has 15 residues. CDR3 in amino acids: CASSSRTAGIYEQYF. The DNA of the CDR3 is TGTGCCAGCAGCTCAAGGACAGCGGGGATCTACGAGCAGTACTTC.

The J gene is TRBJ2-5, the V gene TRBV6-1; 9 nucleotides line up with TRBD1. J gave up 5 bases and V 7 bases, and 11 bases lay outside the gene matches. The CDR3 is made up of 15 amino acids. Germline V gene sequence: CDR1 MNHNS, CDR2 SASEGT. CDR3 region: CASKVRDREGETQYF. DNA for the CDR3: TGTGCCAGCAAAGTACGGGACAGGGAGGGGGAGACCCAGTACTTC.

This chain connects TRBV7-3 to TRBJ2-2, with 14 bases lining up with TRBD2. V gave up 5 bases and J gave up 5 bases; unmatched junction bases: 13. The germline gives CDR1 SGHTA, CDR2 FQGTGA. The CDR3 consists of 19 residues. The CDR3 sequence is CASSALSGLAGARTGELFF. CDR3 sequence (DNA): TGTGCCAGCAGCGCACTATCGGGACTAGCGGGAGCCAGGACCGGGGAGCTGTTTTTT.

The chain employs TRBV30 and TRBJ1-1, with 7 positions matching TRBD1. The junction had 8 bases not matched to a gene; V was cut back by 0 bases and J by 10 bases. The germline CDR1 and CDR2 sequences are GTSNPN and SVGIG (reference sequence). The CDR3 is made up of 13 amino acids. The CDR3 DNA is TGTGCCTGGAGTGTAGTCGACAGGGTCGGAGCTTTCTTT. Translation: CAWSVVDRVGAFF. Using reference TRBV30 and TRBJ1-1 for the parts outside the CDR3, the full variable domain is SQTIHQWPATLVQPVGSPLSLECTVEGTSNPNLYWYRQAAGRGLQLLFYSVGIGQISSEVPQNLSASRPQDRQFILSSKKLLLSDSGFYLCAWSVVDRVGAFFGQGTRLTVV.

This clone has more than one count but fewer than ten. The chain joins TRBV9 to TRBJ2-3; no clear D. Per the germline V gene, CDR1 is SGDLS and CDR2 is YYNGEE. Trimming stripped 0 bases from V and 2 bases from J, with 4 bases between. This CDR3 has 13 residues. The CDR3 nucleotides are TGTGCCAGCAGCGTAGGAGACACAGATACGCAGTATTTT. It specifies CASSVGDTDTQYF.

This chain links TRBV19 with TRBJ1-2, with D maybe TRBD1 (5 bases). The CDR3 length is 13 residues. Germline lookup yields CDR1 LNHDA and CDR2 SQIVND (reference sequence). Trimming removed 7 bases at V and 1 base at J, with 10 bases between. CDR3: CASNPGGNYGYTF. CDR3 DNA sequence: TGTGCCAGTAATCCGGGGGGTAACTATGGCTACACCTTC.

J is TRBJ1-1 and V is TRBV14; D perhaps matches TRBD1 (5 bases). Trimming left V 7 bases short and J 1 base short, with 10 bases between. CDR3 length equals 13 residues. Germline V CDR1 and CDR2: SGHDN, FVKESK. CDR3 in DNA: TGTGCCAGCACCCCCGGGGGGAACACTGAAGCTTTCTTT. Its protein product is CASTPGGNTEAFF. Combining the CDR3 with reference TRBV14 and TRBJ1-1 gives the whole variable domain EAGVTQFPSHSVIEKGQTVTLRCDPISGHDNLYWYRRVMGKEIKFLLHFVKESKQDESGMPNNRFLAERTGGTYSTLKVQPAELEDSGVYFCASTPGGNTEAFFGQGTRLTVV.

This clone was recorded only once. Here the CDR3 DNA reads TGCGCCAGCAGCAGGGCGGGGGTTCCCGAGACCCAGTACTTC. Its translation: CASSRAGVPETQYF. The V gene is TRBV23-1, the J gene TRBJ2-5; TRBD2 aligns across 7 bases. TRBV23-1 is an open reading frame whose function is uncertain. The V segment lost 6 bases and the J segment 5 bases; nucleotides outside the gene matches: 9. CDR3 length equals 14 residues.

The chain employs TRBV10-3 and TRBJ1-2, with TRBD1 as a possible D gene (6 bases). The CDR3 is made up of 14 amino acids. Germline V gene data show CDR1 as ENHRY and CDR2 as SYGVKD. The V end lost 4 bases, the J end lost 7 bases, and 16 bases lay between the germline ends. CDR3 region: CAISVEQGSGGYTF. DNA for the CDR3: TGTGCCATCAGTGTAGAACAGGGATCCGGTGGCTACACCTTC.

The chain employs TRBV21-1 and TRBJ1-2; the D call TRBD1 from the table was never checked on the DNA. TRBV21-1 is flagged as a pseudogene. The CDR3 runs 15 residues. The DNA for the CDR3 is TGTGCCAGCAGCAACCCCGGACAGAGAGTAAATGGCTACACCTTC. This sequence encodes CASSNPGQRVNGYTF.

The CDR3 DNA is TGCAGCGTTGGTGTTGGGCGCTACGAGCAGTACTTC. Translating gives CSVGVGRYEQYF. The gene calls are TRBV29-1 and TRBJ2-7; unclear D gene. V was shortened by 4 bases and J by 3 bases, with 10 bases between the two germline ends. Germline values: CDR1 SQVTM, CDR2 ANQGSEA. This CDR3 is built from 12 residues.

The chain uses TRBV14 and TRBJ2-1; D may be TRBD2 (5 bases). The V and J ends lost 1 base and 7 bases respectively, with 17 bases between them. The CDR3 length is 16 residues. The V gene's germline CDR1 is SGHDN and CDR2 FVKESK. CDR3 bases: TGTGCCAGCAGCCAAGCGCGGGCCGAGGAATGGAATGAGCAGTTCTTC. The encoded protein is CASSQARAEEWNEQFF.

The rearrangement joins TRBV10-3 to TRBJ1-1, with a weak D call TRBD1 (6 bases). Germline CDR1 reads ENHRY; CDR2 reads SYGVKD. CDR3 size: 13 residues. The germline V and J ends were trimmed by 10 bases and 0 bases, with 12 bases remaining between them. CDR3 bases: TGTGCCAGCAACGGACAGCTGAACACTGAAGCTTTCTTT. Protein sequence: CASNGQLNTEAFF.

This clone was recorded once. The genes are TRBV5-4 and TRBJ2-1, with D perhaps TRBD1 (6 bases). The CDR3 is 15 amino acids. V lost 1 base to trimming and J lost 5 bases, with 13 bases between them. The germline V gene encodes CDR1 SGHNT and CDR2 YYREEE (reference sequence). CDR3 sequence reads: CASSLLGRGNNEQFF. The CDR3 DNA reads TGTGCCAGCAGCTTGTTGGGCAGGGGCAACAATGAGCAGTTCTTC.

This clone appeared once. The chain uses TRBV27 and TRBJ2-2; 11 bases are shared with TRBD2. Germline values: CDR1 MNHEY, CDR2 SMNVEV (reference sequence). J was trimmed by 5 bases and V by 5 bases; bases with no gene match: 10. The CDR3 consists of 17 residues. The CDR3 nucleotides are TGTGCCAGCAGTGGTACTAGCGGGAGTGTCGTTACCGGGGAGCTGTTTTTT. Encoded protein: CASSGTSGSVVTGELFF.

V and J are TRBV30 and TRBJ2-7, with 10 bases aligning to TRBD1. V shed 2 bases and J 3 bases; nucleotides not matched to a gene: 4. The CDR3 contains 14 residues. Germline V CDR1 and CDR2: GTSNPN, SVGIG (reference sequence). The DNA for the CDR3 is TGTGCCTGGAGTCCCGGGACAGGGGACTACGAGCAGTACTTC. Residues: CAWSPGTGDYEQYF.

The chain employs TRBV13 and TRBJ1-5; 10 bases match TRBD1. The CDR3 is made up of 15 amino acids. Germline CDR1 is PRHDT and CDR2 is FYEKMQ (reference sequence). V dropped 0 bases and J dropped 4; count of bases not matched to a gene: 0. In nucleotides, the CDR3 is TGTGCCAGCAGCTTAGGGGGACAGGGGAATCAGCCCCAGCATTTT. Translating it yields CASSLGGQGNQPQHF.

The chain recombines TRBV6-5 with TRBJ2-7; 9 nucleotides line up with TRBD1. With V trimmed by 10 bases and J by 2 bases, 9 bases remained unmatched. The CDR3 runs to 14 residues. CDR1 is MNHEY and CDR2 is SVGAGI in the germline V gene. The CDR3 DNA is TGTGCCACCTCTCCCGGGACAGGGACCTACGAGCAGTACTTC. Amino acids: CATSPGTGTYEQYF.

The chain joins TRBV7-2 to TRBJ2-7; 10 nucleotides agree with TRBD2. J lost 0 bases, V lost 7 bases, and 9 bases had no gene match. This CDR3 has 16 amino acids. CDR1 is SGHTA, CDR2 FQGNSA, per germline. The CDR3: CASTELAGPLSYEQYF. DNA of the CDR3: TGTGCCAGCACCGAACTAGCGGGGCCGCTCTCCTACGAGCAGTACTTC.

This sequence joins TRBV5-4 and TRBJ2-5; 7 bases map to TRBD1. This CDR3 is built from 14 residues. Germline-derived CDR1 and CDR2 are SGHNT and YYREEE (reference sequence). J gave up 2 bases and V 4 bases, and 5 bases lay outside the gene matches. CDR3 sequence: CASSPPGQQETQYF. In DNA form, the CDR3 reads TGTGCCAGCAGCCCGCCGGGACAGCAAGAGACCCAGTACTTC. The full variable domain, its missing parts supplied by reference TRBV5-4 and TRBJ2-5, is ETGVTQSPTHLIKTRGQQVTLRCSSQSGHNTVSWYQQALGQGPQFIFQYYREEENGRGNFPPRFSGLQFPNYSSELNVNALELDDSALYLCASSPPGQQETQYFGPGTRLLVL.

This sequence joins TRBV27 and TRBJ2-7; 9 bases fit TRBD2. Germline V CDR1 and CDR2: MNHEY, SMNVEV (reference sequence). This CDR3 is built from 16 residues. The V gene end was trimmed by 5 bases and the J gene end by 3 bases; junction bases not matched to a gene: 11. The CDR3 loop is CASSQDLLAGSYEQYF. CDR3 nucleotide sequence: TGTGCCAGCAGTCAAGACCTCCTAGCGGGGAGCTACGAGCAGTACTTC.

This chain links TRBV11-3 with TRBJ2-2, with D perhaps TRBD1 (5 bases). This CDR3 region has 15 residues. CDR1 is SGHNT, CDR2 YENEEA, per germline. The V and J ends lost 6 bases and 0 bases respectively, with 11 bases between them. The CDR3 reads CASRPGPPNTGELFF. DNA for the CDR3: TGTGCCAGCAGACCAGGGCCCCCGAACACCGGGGAGCTGTTTTTT.

The chain is built from TRBV5-1 and TRBJ2-5; 7 nucleotides align to TRBD2. The CDR3 has 16 amino acids. V was pared by 4 bases and J by 5 bases, with 14 bases of the junction left unmatched. Germline V gene lookup returns CDR1 SGHRS and CDR2 YFSETQ. Here the CDR3 reads CASSHQPGPGGETQYF. The CDR3 DNA sequence: TGCGCCAGCAGCCATCAACCCGGGCCCGGGGGGGAGACCCAGTACTTC.

The chain carries TRBV6-5 and TRBJ2-7, with 11 positions matching TRBD1. The V segment lost 4 bases and the J segment 5 bases; nucleotides outside the gene matches: 7. This CDR3 has 15 residues. CDR1 and CDR2 (germline): MNHEY, SVGAGI. The DNA for the CDR3 is TGTGCCAGCAGTTCTCTGGGGACAGGGGGGAACGAGCAGTACTTC. It specifies CASSSLGTGGNEQYF.

This CDR3 is CASSPAGGTVYEQYF. The CDR3, as DNA: TGTGCCAGCAGCCCAGCGGGAGGTACGGTATACGAGCAGTACTTC. This chain connects TRBV13 to TRBJ2-7, with 9 positions matching TRBD2. Germline CDR1 reads PRHDT; CDR2 reads FYEKMQ (reference sequence). The CDR3 consists of 15 residues. V lost 5 bases, J lost 4 bases, and 9 bases stayed unmatched.

CDR3 sequence (DNA): TGTGCCACCAGCAGACTAAACCCCGGAGGCAGGAACACCGGGGAGCTGTTTTTT. Amino acids: CATSRLNPGGRNTGELFF. This chain connects TRBV15 to TRBJ2-2; perhaps TRBD2 as D (5 bases). Trimming removed 2 bases at V and 1 base at J, with 17 bases between. CDR3 length: 18 residues. Per germline, CDR1 LNHNV and CDR2 YYDKDF (reference sequence).

This chain links TRBV7-2 with TRBJ1-4, with D perhaps matching TRBD1 (5 bases). Germline CDR1 is SGHTA and CDR2 is FQGNSA. The CDR3 extends over 13 amino acids. V lost 5 bases and J lost 1, with 5 bases in between. The CDR3 reads CASSRGTNEKLFF. The CDR3, as DNA: TGTGCCAGCAGCAGGGGAACTAATGAAAAACTGTTTTTT.

The J gene is TRBJ2-4, the V gene TRBV6-6; D gene uncertain. This CDR3 spans 12 amino acids. V gave up 7 bases and J gave up 8 bases, with 12 bases separating them. Germline CDR1 MNHNY, CDR2 SVGAGI (reference sequence). The CDR3: CASTHGSDIQYF. The DNA for the CDR3 is TGTGCCAGCACCCATGGCAGTGACATTCAGTACTTC.